The T cell receptor beta chain described here comes from a study of blood T cell repertoires in COVID-19. Study-wide background: The study drew acute and convalescent COVID-19 samples from the United States, Italy and Spain.

There are 15 residues in the CDR3. Trimming shortened V by 0 bases and J by 0 bases, and 9 bases separated the two germline ends. The germline V gene has CDR1 SGDLS and CDR2 YYNGEE. The protocol was immunoSEQ multiplex PCR, while the TCRdb copy is restricted to in-frame clones and leaves out a portion. The profile shows 84,000 or so clones, around 78% of them singletons. The J gene is TRBJ1-1, the V gene TRBV9; D perhaps matches TRBD1 (5 bases). The sequence was obtained from a man aged 55 to 70 with COVID-19, enrolled during active disease. Sequenced: peripheral blood. CDR3: CASSVVQGMNTEAFF. Here the CDR3 DNA reads TGTGCCAGCAGCGTAGTTCAGGGCATGAACACTGAAGCTTTCTTT.